These T cell receptor beta chains were read from a single sample in a study of early T cells in non-severe SARS-CoV-2 infection. TCRdb re-derived calls from the 5' RACE reads in MiXCR, one entry per CDR3 protein. The table shows some 81,000 distinct CDR3 sequences, with over 9% occurring only once. Sequencing was done on a sample of whole blood. Receptor source: an adult who was a healthcare worker with PCR-confirmed SARS-CoV-2 infection or an uninfected control (not recorded which). CDR3s include the opening cysteine and the closing phenylalanine or tryptophan. D genes are given only for firm matches. Expanded clones get a size class; other rows say once, few or many, or leave the size out.

NA	many	TRBJ2-2	TRBV4-2	TGTGCCAGCAGCCAAGATTTGGGGACACCGCCGGCCGGGGAGCTGTTTTTT	CASSQDLGTPPAGELFF
NA	many	TRBJ2-5	TRBV19	TGTGCCAGTAGTGGAGGGATTAGCCTTCAAGAGACCCAGTACTTC	CASSGGISLQETQYF
NA	few	TRBJ2-4	TRBV28	TGTGCCAGCAGTTTCGGTAATCTGAACATTCAGTACTTC	CASSFGNLNIQYF
NA	many	TRBJ2-1	TRBV27	TGTGCCAGCAGTTATCTAGGGTTCGGGTCCTACAATGAGCAGTTCTTC	CASSYLGFGSYNEQFF
NA	once	TRBJ2-7	TRBV7-9	TGTGCCAGCAGCTTAGGACTAGTGGGAGGTGTATATGACGAGCAGTACTTC	CASSLGLVGGVYDEQYF
NA	many	TRBJ2-2	TRBV28	TGTGCCAGCAGTTTGACAGGGAACACCGGGGAGCTGTTTTTT	CASSLTGNTGELFF
NA	few	TRBJ1-3	TRBV10-3	TGTGCCATCAGTGAAAAAGGGGCCCTCTCTGGAAACACCATATATTTT	CAISEKGALSGNTIYF
NA	many	TRBJ2-3	TRBV10-3	TGTGCCATCAGGCCCAGCACTGGCACAGATACGCAGTATTTT	CAIRPSTGTDTQYF
TRBD2	few	TRBJ2-2	TRBV2	TGTGCCAGCAGTGAGTCTAGCGGGAGTCCCGGGGAGCTGTTTTTT	CASSESSGSPGELFF
TRBD2	few	TRBJ2-3	TRBV7-8	TGTGCCAGCAGCTTAGAGTCGCTAGCGGGAGATTCCGTCACAGATACGCAGTATTTT	CASSLESLAGDSVTDTQYF
NA	many	TRBJ2-7	TRBV6-6	TGTGCCAGCAGAAGGCGGAATGGGTACTACGAGCAGTACTTC	CASRRRNGYYEQYF
TRBD2	few	TRBJ2-1	TRBV28	TGTGCCAGCAGTTTTAGCGGGGGCAACAATGAGCAGTTCTTC	CASSFSGGNNEQFF
NA	few	TRBJ2-2	TRBV6-6	TGTGCCAGCAGTCATATACTCTCAGGGCGCGGGGACACCGGGGAGCTGTTTTTT	CASSHILSGRGDTGELFF
NA	many	TRBJ1-2	TRBV7-2	TGTGCCAGCAGCTTAGCCTTCTTTGGCTACACCTTC	CASSLAFFGYTF
TRBD2	few	TRBJ2-5	TRBV29-1	TGCAGCGGTGGACTAGCGGGTCTCCAAGAGACCCAGTACTTC	CSGGLAGLQETQYF
TRBD1	NA	TRBJ2-2	TRBV2	TGTGCCAGCATCAAAGGACAGGGGGCCACCGGGGAGCTGTTTTTT	CASIKGQGATGELFF
NA	few	TRBJ1-3	TRBV3-1	TGTGCCAGCAGCCAAGATCTTCCCCAGGCGTCTGGAAACACCATATATTTT	CASSQDLPQASGNTIYF
NA	NA	TRBJ2-5	TRBV7-6	TGTGCCAGCAGCTTAGAAGAGGGTTTCGGGGAGACCCAGTACTTC	CASSLEEGFGETQYF
NA	NA	TRBJ2-7	TRBV28	TGTGCCAGCAGTTCCCTAGTCCTAGGTGCCTACGAGCAGTACTTC	CASSSLVLGAYEQYF
NA	few	TRBJ2-5	TRBV2	TGTGCCAGCAGCGTGGGGGCGCGAATGAAAGAGACCCAGTACTTC	CASSVGARMKETQYF
NA	NA	TRBJ2-7	TRBV3-1	TGTGCCAGCAGCCAAGGGGCAGGGTACGAGCAGTACTTC	CASSQGAGYEQYF
NA	NA	TRBJ2-4	TRBV15	TGTGCCACCAGCTGGGGAAAGGGGGCCAAAAACATTCAGTACTTC	CATSWGKGAKNIQYF
TRBD1	many	TRBJ1-3	TRBV2	TGTGCCAGCAGTGGGACAGGGCAATCTGGAAACACCATATATTTT	CASSGTGQSGNTIYF
TRBD2	NA	TRBJ2-2	TRBV5-1	TGCGCCAGCAGGGGGACTAGCGTTACCGGGGAGCTGTTTTTT	CASRGTSVTGELFF
TRBD2	few	TRBJ2-1	TRBV7-9	TGTGCCAGCAGCTTCCAGACTAGCGGGAGCAATGAGCAGTTCTTC	CASSFQTSGSNEQFF
NA	few	TRBJ1-4	TRBV12-2	NA	CASRFLKNCFF
NA	NA	TRBJ2-1	TRBV7-6	TGTGCCAGCAGCTTAGCTCCCCCAGGGCCCTACAATGAGCAGTTCTTC	CASSLAPPGPYNEQFF
TRBD1	many	TRBJ1-5	TRBV5-5	TGTGCCAGCAGCTTCGGACAGGGGGGCCAGCCCCAGCATTTT	CASSFGQGGQPQHF
TRBD1	many	TRBJ1-5	TRBV7-9	TGTGCCAGCAGCTTAGGGGACAGGGGCAATCAGCCCCAGCATTTT	CASSLGDRGNQPQHF
TRBD2	many	TRBJ2-1	TRBV20-1	TGCAGTGCTCCCCCGGGGACTAGCGTACGGAATGAGCAGTTCTTC	CSAPPGTSVRNEQFF